These 17 T cell receptor beta chains were sequenced from one sample in a study of cytomegalovirus exposure and HLA in healthy donors. The PCR contained 60 Vbeta and 13 Jbeta primers. The table came from immunoSEQ multiplex PCR; TCRdb's copy has only in-frame clones and leaves some out. In the table there are some 130,000 clones, about three quarters of which are singletons. What was sequenced was PBMCs. The receptors were sampled from a male donor in good health and CMV-seropositive.

The chain recombines TRBV18 with TRBJ2-2, with D possibly being TRBD2 (5 bases). V lost 4 bases, J lost 5 bases, and 14 bases lay in between. Germline CDR1 and CDR2: KGHSH and LQKENI. The CDR3 is 15 amino acids. As DNA, the CDR3 is TGTGCCAGCTCACGGGCGGGCGAAGGGACCGGGGAGCTGTTTTTT. This encodes CASSRAGEGTGELFF.

This clone was observed once. The J gene is TRBJ2-4, the V gene TRBV11-2, with 9 bases matching TRBD2. CDR3 size: 18 residues. Germline CDR1 SGHAT, CDR2 FQNNGV. The ends lost 0 bases at V and 7 bases at J; junction bases unmatched: 13. CDR3 coding DNA: TGTGCCAGCAGCTTAGAAAAAAGCGGGAGGTCTCCTTGGAACATTCAGTACTTC. Residues: CASSLEKSGRSPWNIQYF.

This clone was picked up one time. The chain recombines TRBV2 with TRBJ2-1; maybe TRBD1 (7 bases). Germline lookup yields CDR1 SNHLY and CDR2 FYNNEI. V was shortened by 4 bases and J by 8 bases, with 15 bases between the two germline ends. CDR3 length: 14 residues. The CDR3 reads CASSGQGGGDEQFF. DNA of the CDR3: TGTGCCAGCAGTGGTCAGGGGGGAGGCGATGAGCAGTTCTTC.

The rearrangement links TRBV27 to TRBJ2-5, with 7 nucleotides matching TRBD2. Looked up from germline, CDR1 is MNHEY and CDR2 is SMNVEV (reference sequence). The CDR3 loop spans 15 amino acids. V gave up 6 bases and J gave up 4 bases; unmatched junction bases: 11. The CDR3 bases are TGTGCCAGCAGCACCCAGGGAGGGAGGCCAGAGACCCAGTACTTC. Translated: CASSTQGGRPETQYF.

The table lists this clone with a few counts. The chain employs TRBV6-1 and TRBJ1-5; D uncertain. V was pared by 0 bases and J by 0 bases, with 15 bases between. Germline lookup yields CDR1 MNHNS and CDR2 SASEGT. The CDR3 extends over 18 amino acids. The CDR3 loop is CASSEARNPADSNQPQHF. In nucleotides, the CDR3 is TGTGCCAGCAGTGAAGCGAGGAATCCAGCAGATAGCAATCAGCCCCAGCATTTT.

Concerning this clone itself: A junction boundary mismatches the germline segment, possibly from a read error. The chain joins TRBV2 to TRBJ2-7, with 10 bases fitting TRBD1. The CDR3 runs 16 residues. Germline CDR1 and CDR2: SNHLY and FYNNEI. The CDR3 region has the DNA TGTGCCAGCAGGGAAGGGACAGGGGTCTTCTCCTACGAGCAGTACTTC. It is translated as CASREGTGVFSYEQYF.

The CDR3 nucleotides are TGCGCCAGCAGCTTAGAACGCGACAGGGCTACGGGGGAGCAGTTCTTC. Translation: CASSLERDRATGEQFF. The V gene is TRBV5-1, the J gene TRBJ2-1; 7 bases are shared with TRBD1. The CDR3 extends over 16 amino acids. The germline V gene has CDR1 SGHRS and CDR2 YFSETQ. V gave up 2 bases and J gave up 10 bases; unmatched junction bases: 15.

Worth noting for this clone: One junction end does not reproduce the germline sequence, and a read error may be involved. The V call is TRBV27, the J call TRBJ2-5; TRBD2 matches 10 bases. The germline V gene has CDR1 MNHEY and CDR2 SMNVEV (reference sequence). The CDR3 totals 15 residues. CDR3 in amino acids: CASNLAGGLPETQYF. Here the CDR3 DNA reads TGTGCCAGCAATTTAGCGGGGGGCCTCCCTGAGACCCAGTACTTC.

The chain combines TRBV27 with TRBJ2-6, with D maybe TRBD1 (6 bases). The germline V gene has CDR1 MNHEY and CDR2 SMNVEV (reference sequence). The germline V and J ends were trimmed by 3 bases and 7 bases, with 10 bases remaining between them. This CDR3 region has 14 residues. The CDR3 here is CASSFTGGANVLTF. CDR3 sequence (DNA): TGTGCCAGCAGTTTTACTGGGGGCGCCAACGTCCTGACTTTC.

This clone was observed once. The rearrangement joins TRBV11-3 to TRBJ1-2; D not resolved. V was trimmed by 4 bases and J by 6 bases, leaving 9 bases between them. CDR1 is SGHNT and CDR2 is YENEEA in the germline V gene. The CDR3 loop spans 12 amino acids. The CDR3 DNA reads as TGTGCCAGCAGCTACGCCAGGAATGGCTACACCTTC. This gives the protein CASSYARNGYTF.

The CDR3 DNA is TGTGCCAGCAGTATAGGGAGGGGCACGTACAATGAGCAGTTCTTC. The encoded protein is CASSIGRGTYNEQFF. The chain is built from TRBV7-8 and TRBJ2-1; 7 bases match TRBD2. This CDR3 is 15 amino acids long. From germline, CDR1 is SGHVS and CDR2 FQNEAQ. V was clipped by 6 bases and J by 4 bases; unmatched bases: 9. Complete variable domain (other parts from reference TRBV7-8 and TRBJ2-1): GAGVSQSPRYKVAKRGQDVALRCDPISGHVSLFWYQQALGQGPEFLTYFQNEAQLDKSGLPSDRFFAERPEGSVSTLKIQRTQQEDSAVYLCASSIGRGTYNEQFFGPGTRLTVL.

The V call is TRBV2, the J call TRBJ2-7; 7 nucleotides match TRBD1. The CDR3 contains 12 residues. Germline V gene data show CDR1 as SNHLY and CDR2 as FYNNEI. V shed 4 bases, J shed 5 bases, and the junction held 2 bases outside the gene matches. CDR3 DNA: TGTGCCAGCAGTGCTACAGGGGACGAGCAGTACTTC. Translated, it gives CASSATGDEQYF.

This clone was observed a few times. V is TRBV29-1 and J is TRBJ2-3, with a weak D call TRBD1 (6 bases). This CDR3 has 14 residues. V was cut by 8 bases and J by 0 bases, with 15 bases left in between. CDR1 and CDR2 (germline): SQVTM, ANQGSEA. This chain's CDR3 is CSSQGRPSTDTQYF. Written as DNA, the CDR3 is TGCAGCTCGCAGGGGCGCCCAAGCACAGATACGCAGTATTTT.

The CDR3 nucleotides are TGCGCCAGCAGTGAGCGGTGGCTAGCCCAAGAGACCCAGTACTTC. It codes for CASSERWLAQETQYF. This sequence joins TRBV10-2 and TRBJ2-5, with D possibly TRBD2 on 5 matching bases. Trimming left V 2 bases short and J 1 base short, with 11 bases between. The germline CDR1 and CDR2 sequences are WSHSY and SAAADI. The CDR3 consists of 15 residues.

The gene calls are TRBV27 and TRBJ1-6; D is perhaps TRBD1 (6 bases). V was trimmed by 2 bases and J by 1 base, leaving 18 bases between them. Germline CDR1 and CDR2: MNHEY and SMNVEV (reference sequence). CDR3 size: 19 residues. The CDR3 loop reads CASSLMGHDLGSYNSPLHF. For the CDR3, the DNA is TGTGCCAGCAGTTTAATGGGACACGATTTGGGTTCCTATAATTCACCCCTCCACTTT.

The chain combines TRBV19 with TRBJ2-1, with 9 bases aligning to TRBD2. V trimming: 7 bases; J trimming: 3 bases; junction bases outside the gene matches: 7. This CDR3 is 15 amino acids long. Germline V CDR1 and CDR2: LNHDA, SQIVND (reference sequence). As DNA, the CDR3 is TGTGCCAGTACGGGACTAGCAGCTCGCTACAATGAGCAGTTCTTC. Its protein is CASTGLAARYNEQFF.

This sequence joins TRBV27 and TRBJ1-1; no firm D call. The CDR3 has 13 residues. Looked up from germline, CDR1 is MNHEY and CDR2 is SMNVEV (reference sequence). Trimming took 2 bases from V and 6 from J, leaving 10 bases between them. CDR3 protein: CASSLRTSAEAFF. The CDR3 coding sequence is TGTGCCAGCAGTTTAAGGACTTCCGCTGAAGCTTTCTTT.